Given below is one TCR beta chain in context. Using immunoSEQ multiplex PCR, the repertoire was profiled, and TCRdb retains in-frame clones only, with some absent. Among approximately 220,000 clones listed, around 83% were seen once. This specimen belongs to a study of blood T cell repertoires in COVID-19. As for the study in general: Acute-phase and convalescent COVID-19 samples originated in the United States, Italy and Spain.

The V gene's germline CDR1 is GTSNPN and CDR2 SVGIG (reference sequence). CDR3 size: 15 residues. With V trimmed by 5 bases and J by 5 bases, 10 bases remained unmatched. The rearrangement joins TRBV30 to TRBJ1-2; 11 nucleotides line up with TRBD1. The receptor was derived from a woman between 50 and 59 years old with acute or convalescent COVID-19. Material: peripheral blood. The CDR3: CAWGDRGRGQYGYTF. The CDR3 DNA follows: TGTGCCTGGGGGGACAGGGGGAGAGGGCAGTATGGCTACACCTTC.